This is a list of T cell receptor beta chains from one sample in a study of T-cell reconstitution after alpha-beta-depleted transplantation in children. TCRdb fed the PCR reads into MiXCR, producing one record per CDR3 protein. There are approximately 490,000 distinct CDR3 sequences in the sample; under 15% occur only once, and approximately 5.4% lies in the top ten. The sample consisted of PBMCs from the stem cell graft donor, taken from the stem cell graft. Every receptor here comes from a human donor who donated a stem cell graft to a child with combined immunodeficiency. Each CDR3 is given with its conserved first and last residue. A D gene is named only where the DNA matches it firmly. Only part of the rows carry a size: once, few, many, or a class if the clone is expanded.

CDR3aa	CDR3nt	v_gene	j_gene	abundance	d_gene
CASSLAVQGHEQYF	TGTGCCAGCAGCTTAGCGGTACAGGGCCACGAGCAGTACTTC	TRBV7-6	TRBJ2-7	NA	NA
CASGSGGKNNEQFF	TGTGCCAGCGGTAGCGGGGGTAAAAACAATGAGCAGTTCTTC	TRBV5-4	TRBJ2-1	many	TRBD2
CASSSSSGRYYEQYF	TGTGCCAGCAGCTCCTCTAGCGGGAGGTACTACGAGCAGTACTTC	TRBV7-2	TRBJ2-7	NA	TRBD2
CISVSEEPHLRGQRTNQPQHF	NA	TRBV7-5	TRBJ1-5	few	NA
CASRDHNIDNEQFF	TGTGCCAGCAGGGATCATAATATAGACAATGAGCAGTTCTTC	TRBV25-1	TRBJ2-1	many	NA
CAIAHSGVNTEAFF	TGTGCCATTGCCCACTCAGGGGTGAACACTGAAGCTTTCTTT	TRBV6-5	TRBJ1-1	NA	NA
CATSDRGWTQLSF	TGTGCCACCAGTGACCGGGGTTGGACTCAACTTTCCTTC	TRBV24-1	TRBJ2-1	NA	NA
CASSQDGPSGPYYEQYF	TGCGCCAGCAGCCAAGATGGACCTAGCGGCCCTTACTACGAGCAGTACTTC	TRBV4-3	TRBJ2-7	many	TRBD2
CATSRRPGGLTGELFF	TGTGCCACCAGCAGGCGCCCGGGAGGGCTTACCGGGGAGCTGTTTTTT	TRBV15	TRBJ2-2	NA	TRBD2
CASSPPSNEQFF	TGTGCCAGCAGTCCACCTAGCAATGAGCAGTTCTTC	TRBV12-3/TRBV12-4	TRBJ2-1	many	NA
CASSRTGGHSTDTQYF	TGTGCCAGCAGCCGAACCGGGGGCCATAGCACAGATACGCAGTATTTT	TRBV6-2/TRBV6-3	TRBJ2-3	many	NA
CASSLVGTAEDEQFF	TGTGCCAGCAGCCTAGTCGGGACAGCAGAAGATGAGCAGTTCTTC	TRBV28	TRBJ2-1	NA	TRBD1
CAISESGTGNEKLFF	TGTGCCATCAGTGAGTCCGGGACAGGCAATGAAAAACTGTTTTTT	TRBV10-3	TRBJ1-4	many	TRBD1
CASSLYLDRASRSEQFF	TGTGCCAGCAGTTTATATCTCGACAGGGCCTCACGGAGTGAGCAGTTCTTC	TRBV28	TRBJ2-1	NA	TRBD1
CASSLGPPRDRTEKLFF	TGTGCCAGCAGCTTAGGCCCACCCCGGGACAGGACTGAAAAACTGTTTTTT	TRBV7-9	TRBJ1-4	NA	TRBD1
CASKVTGGTEAFF	TGCGCCAGCAAGGTGACCGGGGGTACTGAAGCTTTCTTT	TRBV5-1	TRBJ1-1	many	NA
CASSTDREKHSPLHF	TGTGCCAGCAGCACGGACAGGGAAAAACATTCACCCCTCCACTTT	TRBV6-1	TRBJ1-6	NA	TRBD1
CASSYSSLGPLGRYEQYF	TGTGCCAGCAGTTATTCCTCTTTGGGCCCCCTGGGACGCTACGAGCAGTACTTC	TRBV6-2/TRBV6-3	TRBJ2-7	NA	NA
CASSVALGDGLTDTQYF	TGTGCCAGCAGCGTAGCTTTGGGGGACGGCCTCACAGATACGCAGTATTTT	TRBV9	TRBJ2-3	NA	NA
CASSHLDSYEQYF	TGTGCCAGCAGTCACCTGGACAGCTACGAGCAGTACTTC	TRBV6-2/TRBV6-3	TRBJ2-7	few	NA
CASAINGANEQFF	TGTGCCAGCGCTATCAATGGGGCTAATGAGCAGTTCTTC	TRBV12-3/TRBV12-4	TRBJ2-1	few	NA
CASSLGSPRLDTQYF	TGTGCCAGCAGCTTAGGAAGCCCGAGATTAGATACGCAGTATTTT	TRBV7-3	TRBJ2-3	few	NA
CSAPPGLAGPRGDEQFF	TGCAGTGCCCCCCCCGGACTAGCGGGGCCAAGGGGGGATGAGCAGTTCTTC	TRBV20-1	TRBJ2-1	few	TRBD2
CASSADSASYEQYF	TGCGCCAGCAGCGCAGACAGTGCAAGCTACGAGCAGTACTTC	TRBV5-1	TRBJ2-7	many	NA
CASSYYRVSPTEAFF	TGTGCCAGCAGTTACTACAGGGTCTCCCCCACTGAAGCTTTCTTT	TRBV6-5	TRBJ1-1	NA	NA
CASSHGSGYEQYF	TGCGCCAGCAGCCACGGGTCTGGCTACGAGCAGTACTTC	TRBV5-1	TRBJ2-7	NA	NA
CASRPGTSGVTDTQYF	TGTGCCAGCAGACCCGGGACTAGCGGAGTCACAGATACGCAGTATTTT	TRBV7-9	TRBJ2-3	NA	TRBD2
CASSSPERETDTQYF	TGTGCCAGCAGTTCCCCGGAGCGGGAGACAGATACGCAGTATTTT	TRBV12-3/TRBV12-4	TRBJ2-3	many	TRBD2